These T cell receptor beta chains were read from a single sample in a study of human T cells and chemical hapten exposure. TCRdb processed the RACE reads anew with MiXCR; each CDR3 protein has one entry. The repertoire includes 95,000 to 150,000 distinct CDR3 sequences, approximately 10% of them detected once, and over 2% sits in the top ten. The starting material was whole blood, obtained in connection with sensitization to the hapten diphenylcyclopropenone (DPC). All receptors come from a woman aged 50 to 65 with alopecia areata. Some clones in this sample may be carry-over from other donors' samples. Both conserved end residues are part of each CDR3. A D gene is named only where the DNA matches it firmly. Not all rows give a size; the values are once, few, many and, for expanded clones, a class.

abundance	v_gene	j_gene	d_gene	CDR3aa	CDR3nt
many	TRBV24-1	TRBJ2-7	.	CATSGGIVPYEQYF	TGTGCCACCAGCGGTGGCATAGTTCCCTACGAGCAGTACTTC
few	TRBV3-1	TRBJ2-1	.	CASSQAGFNRFF	TGTGCCAGCAGCCAAGCGGGGTTCAATCGGTTCTTC
.	TRBV3-1	TRBJ2-6	TRBD2	CASSQDRGWGLAGTGANVLTF	TGTGCCAGCAGCCAAGATCGGGGTTGGGGACTAGCGGGAACTGGGGCCAACGTCCTGACTTTC
.	TRBV25-1	TRBJ2-5	TRBD2	CASSVLAGGEETQYF	TGTGCCAGCAGTGTACTAGCGGGAGGAGAAGAGACCCAGTACTTC
few	TRBV27	TRBJ2-7	TRBD2	CASSWGLADNEQYF	TGTGCCAGCAGTTGGGGACTAGCGGACAACGAGCAGTACTTC
few	TRBV28	TRBJ2-7	.	CASSGNYEQYF	TGTGCCAGCAGCGGAAACTACGAGCAGTACTTC
.	TRBV29-1	TRBJ2-5	.	CSVGGSSLQETQYF	TGCAGCGTTGGGGGGAGTTCCCTCCAGGAGACCCAGTACTTC
few	TRBV3-1	TRBJ1-3	.	CASSQPRQDPSGNTIYF	TGTGCCAGCAGCCAACCCCGACAGGATCCCTCTGGAAACACCATATATTTT
few	TRBV10-3	TRBJ2-3	TRBD1	CAISRSGTGGADTQYF	TGTGCCATCAGCCGATCCGGGACAGGGGGCGCAGATACGCAGTATTTT
few	TRBV29-1	TRBJ2-7	.	CSVGTRGDEQYF	TGCAGCGTTGGGACTAGGGGGGACGAGCAGTACTTC
few	TRBV3-1	TRBJ2-7	.	CASSQSPGNSYEQYF	TGTGCCAGCAGCCAATCCCCAGGGAACTCCTACGAGCAGTACTTC
few	TRBV7-6	TRBJ2-3	.	CASSFVDEDTQYF	TGTGCCAGCAGCTTTGTTGACGAGGATACGCAGTATTTT
.	TRBV20-1	TRBJ2-7	.	CSARRALLGNNEQYF	TGCAGTGCTAGACGGGCCCTTCTCGGTAACAACGAGCAGTACTTC
few	TRBV10-3	TRBJ2-3	TRBD1	CATSQQGIRSDTQYF	TGTGCCACCAGCCAACAGGGGATAAGGTCAGATACGCAGTATTTT
.	TRBV4-2	TRBJ1-2	.	CASRTGSYGYTF	TGTGCCAGCAGGACAGGAAGCTATGGCTACACCTTC
.	TRBV6-5	TRBJ1-5	.	CASSHSRQGNQPQHF	TGTGCCAGCAGTCACTCGCGGCAGGGCAATCAGCCCCAGCATTTT
many	TRBV9	TRBJ2-3	.	CASSVGGGLADTQYF	TGTGCCAGCAGCGTAGGAGGGGGTCTCGCAGATACGCAGTATTTT
few	TRBV4-3	TRBJ2-1	TRBD2	CASSPSGMVYEQFF	TGCGCCAGCAGCCCTAGCGGGATGGTGTATGAGCAGTTCTTC
few	TRBV9	TRBJ2-3	.	CASNEEGGPDTQYF	TGTGCCAGCAATGAAGAGGGGGGCCCAGATACGCAGTATTTT
few	TRBV11-2	TRBJ1-4	.	CASSLSGDTHEKLFF	TGTGCCAGCAGCTTATCAGGGGACACCCATGAAAAACTGTTTTTT
few	TRBV29-1	TRBJ2-3	.	CSVTTTDTQYF	TGCAGCGTTACGACCACAGATACGCAGTATTTT
.	TRBV12-3/TRBV12-4	TRBJ2-5	.	CASSPPGEETQYF	TGTGCCAGCAGCCCTCCGGGGGAAGAGACCCAGTACTTC
few	TRBV3-1	TRBJ2-3	.	CASSHGEVDTQYF	TGTGCCAGCAGCCATGGGGAGGTCGATACGCAGTATTTT
.	TRBV6-4	TRBJ2-2	.	CASSDSTGRRAATGELFF	TGTGCCAGCAGTGACTCTACCGGCAGGAGGGCCGCCACCGGGGAGCTGTTTTTT
many	TRBV6-1	TRBJ2-7	.	CASGRPYEQYF	TGTGCCAGCGGACGGCCCTACGAGCAGTACTTC
few	TRBV18	TRBJ2-5	.	CASSRGGYEETQYF	TGTGCCAGCTCACGGGGCGGCTACGAAGAGACCCAGTACTTC
.	TRBV6-5	TRBJ2-7	.	CASIGKGSEQYF	TGTGCCAGCATTGGAAAGGGGAGCGAGCAGTACTTC
once	TRBV29-1	TRBJ1-5	.	CSVADSPNQPQHF	TGCAGCGTTGCGGACAGCCCCAATCAGCCCCAGCATTTT
few	TRBV6-2/TRBV6-3	TRBJ2-1	.	CASNWAQIPPNEQFF	TGTGCCAGCAATTGGGCACAGATCCCTCCCAATGAGCAGTTCTTC
many	TRBV12-3/TRBV12-4	TRBJ2-1	.	CASSLATAIEQFF	TGTGCCAGCAGTTTAGCGACAGCGATTGAGCAGTTCTTC
few	TRBV7-9	TRBJ2-1	TRBD2	CASSLGLAGDDEQFF	TGTGCCAGCAGCTTGGGACTAGCGGGAGACGATGAGCAGTTCTTC
.	TRBV5-1	TRBJ1-4	TRBD1	CASSGQGNEKLFF	TGCGCCAGCAGCGGACAGGGTAATGAAAAACTGTTTTTT
many	TRBV7-2	TRBJ2-1	TRBD1	CASSPAGTGVYNEQFF	TGTGCCAGCAGCCCCGCGGGGACAGGGGTCTACAATGAGCAGTTCTTC
.	TRBV20-1	TRBJ2-3	.	CSARGSVYTDTQYF	TGCAGTGCTAGGGGTAGCGTCTACACAGATACGCAGTATTTT
few	TRBV27	TRBJ1-5	TRBD1	CASSLYRGNNQPQHF	TGTGCCAGCAGTTTATACAGGGGAAACAATCAGCCCCAGCATTTT
few	TRBV6-6	TRBJ2-3	.	CASSKGFLDTQYF	TGTGCCAGCAGTAAAGGGTTCCTGGATACGCAGTATTTT
many	TRBV7-2	TRBJ2-7	.	CASSLAGDSSYEQYF	TGTGCCAGCAGCTTAGCAGGAGACAGTTCCTACGAGCAGTACTTC
.	TRBV5-1	TRBJ2-3	.	CASSLEALTDTQYF	TGCGCCAGCAGCTTGGAGGCACTCACAGATACGCAGTATTTT
few	TRBV5-1	TRBJ1-1	TRBD1	CASSSPKTGGWTEAFF	TGCGCCAGCAGCTCCCCTAAGACAGGGGGGTGGACTGAAGCTTTCTTT
few	TRBV18	TRBJ2-3	.	CASSPKTTVSTDTQYF	TGTGCCAGCTCACCAAAGACGACAGTAAGCACAGATACGCAGTATTTT
few	TRBV12-3/TRBV12-4	TRBJ1-6	.	CASSPGNSPLHF	TGTGCCAGCAGCCCAGGGAATTCACCCCTCCACTTT
few	TRBV13	TRBJ2-1	TRBD2	CASSAGTSGGPDRNEQFF	TGTGCCAGCAGCGCCGGGACTAGCGGGGGCCCGGACCGGAATGAGCAGTTCTTC